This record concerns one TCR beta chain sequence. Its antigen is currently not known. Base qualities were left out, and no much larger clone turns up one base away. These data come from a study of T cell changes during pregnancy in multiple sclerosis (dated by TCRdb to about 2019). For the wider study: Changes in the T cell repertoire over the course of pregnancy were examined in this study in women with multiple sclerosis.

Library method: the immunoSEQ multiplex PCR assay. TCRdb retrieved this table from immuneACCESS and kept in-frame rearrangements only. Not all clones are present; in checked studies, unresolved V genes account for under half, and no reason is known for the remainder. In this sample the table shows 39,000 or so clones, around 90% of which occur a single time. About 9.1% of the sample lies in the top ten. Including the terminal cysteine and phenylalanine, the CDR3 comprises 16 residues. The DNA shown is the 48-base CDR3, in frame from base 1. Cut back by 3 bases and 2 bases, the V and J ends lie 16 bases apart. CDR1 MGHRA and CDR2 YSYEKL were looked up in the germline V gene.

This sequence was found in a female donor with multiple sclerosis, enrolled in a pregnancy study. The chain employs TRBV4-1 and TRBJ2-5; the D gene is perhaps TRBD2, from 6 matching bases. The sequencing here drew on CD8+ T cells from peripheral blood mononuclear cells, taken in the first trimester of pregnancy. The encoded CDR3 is CASSQGTGALQETQYF. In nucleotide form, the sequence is TGCGCCAGCAGCCAGGGAACGGGAGCTTTACAAGAGACCCAGTACTTC.